This entry concerns a single TCR beta chain. In the same sample, other DNA sequences code for this CDR3. This sample was included in a study of blood T cell repertoires in COVID-19. The overall study: COVID-19 samples from acute and convalescent phases originated in the United States, Italy and Spain. Nucleic acid was either cDNA or gDNA, and it came from T cells, B-cell-depleted T cells, or PBMCs.

In the study's own analysis: Scientists estimated how many nucleated cells there were by amplifying reference gene primers. Generated by immunoSEQ multiplex PCR, the TCRdb table keeps only in-frame clones and is missing some. V and J calls plus clone size are reproduced from that table; the DNA served to infer D and trimming. This table holds about 150,000 clones, 82% found once. The CDR3 covers 13 residues. CDR1 and CDR2 from the germline V gene are MNHEY and SVGAGI. J lost 3 bases, V lost 5 bases, and 3 bases had no gene match. The chain recombines TRBV6-5 with TRBJ1-1; TRBD1 aligns across 7 bases. The sequence was collected from a human donor with acute or convalescent COVID-19. The donor label of this sample is uncertain. Sequencing input: peripheral blood. The CDR3 nucleotides are TGTGCCAGCAGTCCCAGGGGGGACACTGAAGCTTTCTTT. Its translation: CASSPRGDTEAFF.